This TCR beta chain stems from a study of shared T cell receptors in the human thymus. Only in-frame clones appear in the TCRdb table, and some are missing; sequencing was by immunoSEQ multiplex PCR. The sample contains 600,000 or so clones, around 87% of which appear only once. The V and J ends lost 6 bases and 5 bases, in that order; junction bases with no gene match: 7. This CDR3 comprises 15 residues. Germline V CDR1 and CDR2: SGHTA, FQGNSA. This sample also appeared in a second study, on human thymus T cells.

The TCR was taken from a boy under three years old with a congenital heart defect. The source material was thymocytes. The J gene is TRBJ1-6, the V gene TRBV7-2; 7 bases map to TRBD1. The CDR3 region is CASRVGGLNNSPLHF. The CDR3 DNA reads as TGTGCCAGCAGGGTAGGGGGCTTGAATAATTCACCCCTCCACTTT.